This record covers a single TCR beta chain. The antigen is unknown. Healthy and HIV-negative, the adult donors had no recent acute infections or vaccinations. How the authors handled the data: ImmunoSEQ output lacked quality scores and full-length reads, limiting matched filtering. Some clones are missing from TCRdb's copy, which holds only in-frame ones; the method was immunoSEQ multiplex PCR. V and J calls and clone size are as listed in that table; D and trimming were resolved from the DNA. This table has roughly 2.6 million clones, around nine tenths appearing once. The germline V gene has CDR1 MGHDK and CDR2 SYGVNS. With 5 bases removed from V and 6 bases from J, the gap between germline ends came to 11 bases. This CDR3 is 13 amino acids long. This sample is drawn from a study of shared clonotypes between healthy human individuals. General study findings and limits: Represented genetic and exposure-history diversity was restricted by having few donors.

Sequencing was performed on naive CD4+ T cells sorted from blood. Regarding subset: CD45RA+ positively selected. The chain combines TRBV25-1 with TRBJ2-1; weak D call: TRBD1 (5 bases). This sequence was found in a man aged 18 to 29 in good health. The CDR3 DNA follows: TGTGCCAGCAGTATCCGCCAGGGCAATGAGCAGTTCTTC. Its protein is CASSIRQGNEQFF.